This T cell receptor beta chain was sequenced during a study of blood T cell repertoires in COVID-19 (dated by TCRdb to about 2020). For the study in its entirety: Collaborator samples came from the United States, Italy and Spain and covered acute and convalescent phases of COVID-19. The prospective study material was composed of cDNA or gDNA derived from T cells, B-cell-depleted T cells, or PBMCs. Deeply sampled blood TCRbeta repertoires from subjects exposed to, actively infected with, or recovered from COVID-19 were included in the dataset. The repertoires were released in a freely available public database meant as a resource for research on the immune response to SARS-CoV-2. Samples came from the ongoing ImmuneRACE study (first 160 participants) plus 1,254 subjects from 6 global collaborators. A de-identified subject ID, COVID-19 status, age in years and sex were almost always included in the sample metadata. HLA class I and class II types, where available, came from metadata supplied by the sample provider rather than from assay-based typing. Paper-wide results and their limitations: Clinical and demographic metadata were provided uncurated, with the amount varying by source and participant.

With respect to this clone: Its antigen is not yet known. No base-level quality is on record; no much larger clone is a single base apart.

TCRbeta CDR3 regions were amplified from genomic DNA by means of the immunoSEQ Assay, a bias-controlled multiplex PCR. In the authors' own workflow: Within the assay, amplification of reference gene primers was used to estimate how many nucleated cells each sample contained. To quantify the absolute abundance of each unique TCRbeta CDR3 rearrangement, sequence reads were collapsed and filtered. For each sample, productive Simpson clonality was calculated by taking the square root of Simpson's diversity index across productive rearrangements. TCRdb carries this immuneACCESS record with in-frame sequences only. Its versions omit some clonotypes, under half of them owing to an unresolved V gene in the studies checked, with the rest unexplained. The DNA was the basis for D and trimming; V, J and clone size are from that table. The sample has a few hundred thousand clones on record, roughly 90% of them singletons. Of the sample, about an eighth falls within the top ten clones.

The collaborating institutions used their own protocols to collect whole blood in K2EDTA tubes. For TCRbeta analysis, collaborators shipped samples in one of three forms: frozen whole blood, isolated PBMCs, or DNA extracted from either of those sample types. The material sequenced was peripheral blood. The clonotype originates from a woman aged 60-75 years with acute or convalescent COVID-19.

The CDR3 corresponds to CASSLEVSEYEQYF. The DNA sequence is given as TGTGCCAGCAGCTTGGAAGTCAGCGAATACGAGCAGTACTTC. The receptor chain draws on TRBV5-6 and TRBJ2-7; the D gene cannot be resolved reliably. V lost 0 bases and J lost 4 bases; the stretch between them is 11 bases long. The germline V gene supplies CDR1 SGHDT and CDR2 YYEEEE. From cysteine to phenylalanine, the CDR3 is 14 amino acids long. Just the 42-base CDR3 DNA is kept, in frame starting at base 1.